The 25 T cell receptor beta chains below come from one sample, sequenced in a study of shared clonotypes between healthy human individuals. Produced via immunoSEQ multiplex PCR; TCRdb's table is partial and in-frame only. The sample lists about 1.5 million clones, approximately 98% occurring once. The specimen was naive CD4+ T cells sorted from blood. Subset defined: CD45RA+ positively selected. The receptors derive from a man younger than 40 in good health.

This clone appeared a single time. This CDR3 reads CASSPLRRGGHQPQHF. The CDR3, as DNA: TGTGCCAGCAGCCCCTTAAGGCGCGGAGGTCATCAGCCCCAGCATTTT. J is TRBJ1-5 and V is TRBV28; D unresolved. The germline V and J ends were trimmed by 6 bases and 5 bases, with 20 bases remaining between them. CDR3 size: 16 residues. Looked up from germline, CDR1 is MDHEN and CDR2 is SYDVKM.

The chain combines TRBV19 with TRBJ2-7; 7 positions agree with TRBD2. This CDR3 spans 15 amino acids. Germline V gene data show CDR1 as LNHDA and CDR2 as SQIVND (reference sequence). The J segment lost 2 bases and the V segment lost 6 bases, leaving 10 bases of the junction unmatched. CDR3 sequence: CASRVSGNRAYEQYF. In DNA, the CDR3 is TGTGCCAGTAGGGTGAGCGGGAACAGAGCCTACGAGCAGTACTTC.

This chain connects TRBV7-9 to TRBJ1-2; 7 bases line up with TRBD1. CDR1 and CDR2 (germline): SEHNR, FQNEAQ (reference sequence). CDR3 length: 13 amino acids. Trimming cost V 7 bases and J 9 bases; bases outside gene matches: 11. CDR3 nucleotide sequence: TGTGCCAGCACCGTGGGACAGTATGAAAGCTACACCTTC. Translated: CASTVGQYESYTF.

The chain links TRBV28 to TRBJ1-2; weak D call: TRBD1 (5 bases). Germline V gives CDR1 MDHEN, CDR2 SYDVKM. This CDR3 has 12 residues. The ends were cut back, 4 bases at V and 7 bases at J, with 10 bases in the middle. The CDR3 nucleotides read TGTGCCAGCAGTTCGACAGATTCTGGCTACACCTTC. Its protein is CASSSTDSGYTF.

This chain joins TRBV10-3 and TRBJ2-7; TRBD1 matches 9 bases. There are 13 residues in the CDR3. The trim removed 4 bases at V and 7 bases at J, leaving 5 bases unmatched. Germline V gene data show CDR1 as ENHRY and CDR2 as SYGVKD. The CDR3 DNA reads as TGTGCCATCAGTGTCACAGGGGGCAGGGAGCAGTACTTC. It translates to CAISVTGGREQYF.

V is TRBV12-5 and J is TRBJ1-2; D is unclear. Germline V gene lookup returns CDR1 LGHNT and CDR2 FRNRAP. Trimming cost V 7 bases and J 3 bases, with 12 bases left between them. This CDR3 comprises 13 residues. As DNA, the CDR3 is TGTGCTAGTGCCACGGGGATTGACTATGGCTACACCTTC. Translated, it gives CASATGIDYGYTF.

The sample holds one count of this clone. The chain combines TRBV18 with TRBJ2-1; D possibly uses TRBD1 or TRBD2 (6 bases each). Germline CDR1 KGHSH, CDR2 LQKENI. CDR3 size: 15 residues. V lost 3 bases and J 7 bases, leaving 16 bases between the germline ends. The CDR3 coding sequence is TGTGCCAGCTCACCGGGGGGCCAGCGGAGGAATGAGCAGTTCTTC. Protein sequence: CASSPGGQRRNEQFF.

The gene calls are TRBV5-1 and TRBJ2-1; D gene uncertain. This CDR3 has 13 residues. Trimming cost V 1 base and J 5 bases, with 7 bases left between them. From germline, CDR1 is SGHRS and CDR2 YFSETQ. As DNA, the CDR3 is TGCGCCAGCAGCTTGTTTCCAGACAATGAGCAGTTCTTC. Its protein is CASSLFPDNEQFF.

The chain is built from TRBV7-3 and TRBJ2-7, with 8 bases identical to TRBD1. V shed 5 bases and J 5 bases; nucleotides not matched to a gene: 8. The CDR3 runs to 14 residues. CDR1 is SGHTA and CDR2 is FQGTGA in the germline V gene. CDR3 loop: CASSLQGGQDEQYF. The CDR3 coding sequence is TGTGCCAGCAGCCTACAGGGGGGTCAGGACGAGCAGTACTTC.

The gene calls are TRBV5-4 and TRBJ2-3; 14 nucleotides match TRBD2. The junction had 9 bases not matched to a gene; V was cut back by 3 bases and J by 3 bases. Germline-derived CDR1 and CDR2 are SGHNT and YYREEE (reference sequence). The length of the CDR3 is 18 residues. The CDR3 nucleotides read TGTGCCAGCAGCTCCCGACTAGCGGGAGGGCCGATGACAGATACGCAGTATTTT. Its translation: CASSSRLAGGPMTDTQYF.

This clone was recorded only once. This rearrangement joins TRBV7-2 to TRBJ1-4; no firm D call. Germline CDR1 and CDR2: SGHTA and FQGNSA. Trimming removed 5 bases from V and 0 bases from J, with 10 bases in between. The length of the CDR3 is 15 residues. The CDR3 DNA is TGTGCCAGCAGCCCCGCACGAGCAACTAATGAAAAACTGTTTTTT. Encoded protein: CASSPARATNEKLFF.

This chain uses TRBV28 with TRBJ1-5; 9 positions match TRBD1. There are 14 residues in the CDR3. Germline assignment: CDR1 MDHEN and CDR2 SYDVKM. The V and J ends lost 3 bases and 6 bases, in that order; junction bases with no gene match: 3. CDR3 DNA: TGTGCCAGCAGTTTCGGGACAGGGATTCAGCCCCAGCATTTT. Its translation: CASSFGTGIQPQHF.

The rearrangement links TRBV29-1 to TRBJ1-1; TRBD1 might be the D (6 bases). Germline CDR1 reads SQVTM; CDR2 reads ANQGSEA. This CDR3 spans 14 amino acids. With 6 bases removed from V and 5 bases from J, the gap between germline ends came to 19 bases. DNA of the CDR3: TGCAGCGTATCCAGGGGAGGATCCAATACTGAAGCTTTCTTT. It specifies CSVSRGGSNTEAFF.

The gene calls are TRBV30 and TRBJ2-3, with D perhaps matching TRBD1 or TRBD2 (5 bases each). The CDR3 contains 15 residues. CDR1 and CDR2 (germline): GTSNPN, SVGIG (reference sequence). V gave up 0 bases and J gave up 6 bases, with 16 bases separating them. The CDR3 nucleotides are TGTGCCTGGAGTGTTACGGGACGCCGGTTCGATACGCAGTATTTT. Protein product: CAWSVTGRRFDTQYF.

This clone occurred once. The same CDR3 also results from other DNA sequences found in this sample. The chain carries TRBV5-1 and TRBJ2-7; D not resolved. Trimming stripped 0 bases from V and 2 bases from J, with 6 bases between. CDR3 length: 13 amino acids. Germline-derived CDR1 and CDR2 are SGHRS and YFSETQ. The CDR3 sequence: CASSLALTYEQYF. Written as DNA, the CDR3 is TGCGCCAGCAGCTTGGCCTTAACCTACGAGCAGTACTTC.

This rearrangement joins TRBV27 to TRBJ2-7; D may be TRBD1 (6 bases). The CDR3 sequence is 18 residues long. Germline CDR1 is MNHEY and CDR2 is SMNVEV (reference sequence). V was trimmed by 4 bases and J by 0 bases, leaving 22 bases between them. CDR3 amino acids: CASSSRARDKISSYEQYF. The DNA for the CDR3 is TGTGCCAGCAGTTCCCGCGCCAGGGACAAGATAAGCTCCTACGAGCAGTACTTC.

DNA for the CDR3: TGCGCCAGCGGGCGACAGGGGGCGACGACCGGGGAGCTGTTTTTT. Amino acids: CASGRQGATTGELFF. The chain couples TRBV4-3 to TRBJ2-2; 10 positions agree with TRBD1. The CDR3 has 15 residues. The V gene end was trimmed by 8 bases and the J gene end by 5 bases; junction bases not matched to a gene: 8. Germline assignment: CDR1 LGHNA and CDR2 YSLEER.

The chain carries TRBV5-1 and TRBJ2-5; D ambiguous. The DNA end is more similar to TRBJ2-7, so the J call may be wrong. CDR3 length: 11 amino acids. Germline CDR1 is SGHRS and CDR2 is YFSETQ. CDR3 in amino acids: CASSLDYEQYF. CDR3 nucleotide sequence: TGCGCCAGCAGCTTAGACTACGAGCAGTACTTC.

The rearrangement links TRBV6-1 to TRBJ1-1; D is possibly TRBD1 (5 bases). The V and J ends lost 10 bases and 4 bases respectively, with 16 bases between them. This CDR3 is built from 13 residues. In germline, CDR1 is MNHNS, CDR2 SASEGT. The CDR3 is CAITRGGITEAFF. Written as DNA, the CDR3 is TGTGCCATAACCCGCGGGGGAATCACTGAAGCTTTCTTT.

Details on this clone: The junction does not match germline at one end; this may be a read error. V gene TRBV7-7 combines with J gene TRBJ2-1; D may be TRBD1 (6 bases). This CDR3 region has 15 residues. CDR1 SSHAT and CDR2 FNYEAQ come from the germline V gene (reference sequence). This CDR3 reads CASSSSGTPYNEQFF. In DNA form, the CDR3 reads TGTGCTAGCAGCTCATCCGGGACACCCTACAATGAGCAGTTCTTC.

The chain combines TRBV18 with TRBJ2-7; 10 nucleotides line up with TRBD2. The CDR3 consists of 16 residues. The V and J ends lost 3 bases and 4 bases, in that order; junction bases with no gene match: 9. CDR1 and CDR2 (germline): KGHSH, LQKENI. Here the CDR3 DNA reads TGTGCCAGCTCACCTCTCACTAGCGGGAAGAATTACGAGCAGTACTTC. Protein: CASSPLTSGKNYEQYF.

The chain combines TRBV10-3 with TRBJ1-1, with 7 bases aligning to TRBD1. The germline V gene has CDR1 ENHRY and CDR2 SYGVKD. The CDR3 has 11 amino acids. The trim removed 11 bases at V and 11 bases at J, leaving 11 bases unmatched. CDR3 bases: TGTGCCTCCCACCAGGGGGGAGTGGCTTTCTTT. Its translation is CASHQGGVAFF.

The chain links TRBV18 to TRBJ1-3; D is ambiguous. CDR1 and CDR2 from the germline V gene are KGHSH and LQKENI. This CDR3 has 14 amino acids. Trimming removed 3 bases at V and 10 bases at J, with 16 bases between. The CDR3 DNA reads TGTGCCAGCTCACCGAGTCGGGCGGCGAGGACCATATATTTT. It codes for CASSPSRAARTIYF.

The chain combines TRBV5-1 with TRBJ1-1; maybe TRBD1 (5 bases). The germline gives CDR1 SGHRS, CDR2 YFSETQ. V was cut by 5 bases and J by 6 bases, with 11 bases left in between. CDR3 length: 12 residues. CDR3 in DNA: TGCGCCAGCAGAGAGGGGACGGCTGAAGCTTTCTTT. Translating it yields CASREGTAEAFF.

The chain uses TRBV7-2 and TRBJ2-2; D ambiguous. Trimming removed 1 base at V and 7 bases at J, with 16 bases between. Per the germline V gene, CDR1 is SGHTA and CDR2 is FQGNSA. This CDR3 has 16 residues. CDR3 protein: CASSLGSGGPNGELFF. The CDR3 DNA is TGTGCCAGCAGCTTAGGTTCGGGCGGACCGAACGGGGAGCTGTTTTTT.